A single sample is the source of the 9 T cell receptor beta chains below, sequenced in a study of T cells in Graves' hyperthyroidism and ophthalmopathy. Amplified TCR beta CDR3 regions came from RNA transcripts. A first-round RT-PCR of the TCR CDR3 used the HTBI primer set. MiXCR was run by TCRdb on the multiplex PCR reads, yielding one entry per CDR3 protein. The table includes about 380,000 distinct CDR3 sequences, 11% to 15% detected once. Sequencing input: blood. These receptors were collected from a woman in her sixties or seventies with Graves' hyperthyroidism.

This clonotype was observed a handful of times. The V and J genes are TRBV7-9 and TRBJ2-7; a possible D gene is TRBD1 (5 bases). CDR1 and CDR2 from the germline V gene are SEHNR and FQNEAQ (reference sequence). V lost 3 bases, J lost 9 bases, and 21 bases lay in between. CDR3 size: 15 residues. Written as DNA, the CDR3 is TGTGCCAGCAGCTTTTCTTACCAGGGCCCCATGGGGCAGTACTTC. Amino acid sequence: CASSFSYQGPMGQYF. Using reference TRBV7-9 and TRBJ2-7 for the parts outside the CDR3, the full variable domain is DTGVSQNPRHKITKRGQNVTFRCDPISEHNRLYWYRQTLGQGPEFLTYFQNEAQLEKSRLLSDRFSAERPKGSFSTLEIQRTEQGDSAMYLCASSFSYQGPMGQYFGPGTRLTVT.

This clonotype was detected ten times or more. V usage is TRBV11-1 and J usage is TRBJ1-1; 7 nucleotides line up with TRBD1. Germline CDR1 reads SGHAT; CDR2 reads FQDESV (reference sequence). V lost 4 bases and J lost 3; bases outside the gene matches: 8. CDR3 size: 15 residues. The CDR3 is CASSSTTGSDTEAFF. CDR3 sequence (DNA): TGTGCCAGCAGCTCTACGACAGGGTCCGACACTGAAGCTTTCTTT.

In this sample, this clonotype turned up many times. The chain recombines TRBV5-1 with TRBJ2-1; TRBD2 agrees at 11 bases. Germline V gene lookup returns CDR1 SGHRS and CDR2 YFSETQ. This CDR3 region has 15 residues. V dropped 4 bases and J dropped 7; count of bases not matched to a gene: 7. The chain's CDR3 is CASSAGLADGNEQFF. The CDR3, as DNA: TGCGCCAGCAGCGCGGGACTAGCGGACGGGAATGAGCAGTTCTTC.

This clonotype was picked up many times. V gene TRBV6-1 combines with J gene TRBJ1-2; D is uncertain. V lost 5 bases, J lost 6 bases, and 10 bases lay in between. CDR3 size: 12 residues. Per germline, CDR1 MNHNS and CDR2 SASEGT. The CDR3 coding sequence is TGTGCCAGCAGTCCCGAGGGTAATGGCTACACCTTC. This gives the protein CASSPEGNGYTF.

The chain couples TRBV5-4 to TRBJ2-5, with 7 nucleotides matching TRBD1. The junction had 3 bases not matched to a gene; V was cut back by 4 bases and J by 0 bases. The germline V gene has CDR1 SGHNT and CDR2 YYREEE (reference sequence). This CDR3 has 14 amino acids. CDR3 region: CASSQTGNQETQYF. The CDR3 nucleotides read TGTGCCAGCAGCCAGACAGGGAACCAAGAGACCCAGTACTTC.

This clonotype was detected ten times or more. V is TRBV11-2 and J is TRBJ2-3; TRBD2 matches 8 bases. J gave up 3 bases and V 5 bases, and 7 bases lay outside the gene matches. This CDR3 has 15 residues. Germline loops: CDR1 SGHAT, CDR2 FQNNGV. The CDR3 bases are TGTGCCAGCAGCCCGGCCGGGACTAGGACAGATACGCAGTATTTT. The encoded protein is CASSPAGTRTDTQYF. Full variable domain (missing parts from reference TRBV11-2 and TRBJ2-3): EAGVAQSPRYKIIEKRQSVAFWCNPISGHATLYWYQQILGQGPKLLIQFQNNGVVDDSQLPKDRFSAERLKGVDSTLKIQPAKLEDSAVYLCASSPAGTRTDTQYFGPGTRLTVL.

The sample holds many counts of this clonotype. The chain employs TRBV11-2 and TRBJ2-1; D not resolved. The CDR3 spans 14 residues. V was cut by 0 bases and J by 10 bases, with 13 bases left in between. Per germline, CDR1 SGHAT and CDR2 FQNNGV. CDR3 in DNA: TGTGCCAGCAGCTTAGATCAAACCCGCAGGGAGCAGTTCTTC. Its protein is CASSLDQTRREQFF. Together with reference TRBV11-2 and TRBJ2-1, the CDR3 gives the full variable domain: EAGVAQSPRYKIIEKRQSVAFWCNPISGHATLYWYQQILGQGPKLLIQFQNNGVVDDSQLPKDRFSAERLKGVDSTLKIQPAKLEDSAVYLCASSLDQTRREQFFGPGTRLTVL.

The sample holds many counts of this clonotype. The rearrangement uses TRBV24-1 and TRBJ1-5; maybe TRBD1 (5 bases). CDR3 size: 13 residues. Trimming shortened V by 5 bases and J by 8 bases, and 12 bases separated the two germline ends. From germline, CDR1 is KGHDR and CDR2 SFDVKD. The CDR3 DNA follows: TGTGCCACCAGTGTAGGTTGGGGGGAGCCCCAGCATTTT. Translated, it gives CATSVGWGEPQHF.

Comment on this clonotype: This sequence may be a read error, since a much larger clone differs from it by one base. The V call is TRBV27, the J call TRBJ2-1, with TRBD2 as a possible D gene (5 bases). V lost 8 bases, J lost 6 bases, and 20 bases lay in between. The CDR3 consists of 15 residues. Germline CDR1 MNHEY, CDR2 SMNVEV (reference sequence). The CDR3 protein is CASGLVGARGNEQFF. As DNA, the CDR3 is TGTGCCAGCGGGTTAGTGGGAGCGAGAGGCAATGAGCAGTTCTTC.